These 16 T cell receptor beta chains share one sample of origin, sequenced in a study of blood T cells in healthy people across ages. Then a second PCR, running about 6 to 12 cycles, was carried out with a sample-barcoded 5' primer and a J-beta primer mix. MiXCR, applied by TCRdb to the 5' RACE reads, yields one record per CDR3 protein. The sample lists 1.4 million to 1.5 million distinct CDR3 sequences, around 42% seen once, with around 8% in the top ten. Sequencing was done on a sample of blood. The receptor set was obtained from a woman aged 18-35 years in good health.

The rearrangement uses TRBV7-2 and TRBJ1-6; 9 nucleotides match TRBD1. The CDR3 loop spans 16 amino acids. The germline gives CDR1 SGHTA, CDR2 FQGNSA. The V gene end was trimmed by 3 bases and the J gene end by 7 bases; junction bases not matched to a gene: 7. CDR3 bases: TGTGCCAGCAGCTTGACCTCCGGGACAGGGAATTCACCCCTCCACTTT. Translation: CASSLTSGTGNSPLHF.

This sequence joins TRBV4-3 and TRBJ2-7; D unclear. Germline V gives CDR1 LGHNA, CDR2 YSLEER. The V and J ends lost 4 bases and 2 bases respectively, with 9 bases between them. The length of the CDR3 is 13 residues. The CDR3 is CASSLDWTYEQYF. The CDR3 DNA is TGCGCCAGCAGCCTCGACTGGACCTACGAGCAGTACTTC.

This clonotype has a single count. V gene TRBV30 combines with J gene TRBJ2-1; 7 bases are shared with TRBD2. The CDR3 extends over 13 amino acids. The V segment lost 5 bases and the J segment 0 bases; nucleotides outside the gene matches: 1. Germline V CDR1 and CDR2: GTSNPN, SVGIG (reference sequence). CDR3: CAWAGDSYNEQFF. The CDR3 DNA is TGTGCCTGGGCGGGAGACTCCTACAATGAGCAGTTCTTC.

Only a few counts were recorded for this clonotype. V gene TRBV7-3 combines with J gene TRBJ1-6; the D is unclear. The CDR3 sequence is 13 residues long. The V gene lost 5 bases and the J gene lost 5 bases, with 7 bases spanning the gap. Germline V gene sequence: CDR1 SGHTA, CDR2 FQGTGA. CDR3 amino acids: CASSPEHNSPLHF. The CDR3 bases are TGTGCCAGCAGCCCAGAACATAATTCACCCCTCCACTTT.

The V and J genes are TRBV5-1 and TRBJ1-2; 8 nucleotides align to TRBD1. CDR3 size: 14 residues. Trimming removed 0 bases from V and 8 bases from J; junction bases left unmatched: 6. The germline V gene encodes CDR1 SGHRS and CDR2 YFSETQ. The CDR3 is CASSLGTGSLGYTF. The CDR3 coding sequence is TGCGCCAGCAGCTTGGGGACAGGGTCATTGGGCTACACCTTC.

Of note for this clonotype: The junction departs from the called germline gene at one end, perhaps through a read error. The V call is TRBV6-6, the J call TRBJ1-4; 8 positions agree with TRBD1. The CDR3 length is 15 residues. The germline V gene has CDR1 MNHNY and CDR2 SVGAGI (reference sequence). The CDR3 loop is CACSYPTGVNEKLFF. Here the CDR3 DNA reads TGTGCCTGCAGTTACCCGACAGGGGTTAATGAAAAACTGTTTTTT.

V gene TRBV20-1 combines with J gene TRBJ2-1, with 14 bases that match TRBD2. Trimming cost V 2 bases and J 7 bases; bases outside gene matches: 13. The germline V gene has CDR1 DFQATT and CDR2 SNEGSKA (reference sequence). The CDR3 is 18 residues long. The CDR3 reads CSARSDRLAGGLPNEQFF. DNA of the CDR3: TGCAGTGCTAGATCCGACCGACTAGCGGGGGGGCTTCCGAATGAGCAGTTCTTC.

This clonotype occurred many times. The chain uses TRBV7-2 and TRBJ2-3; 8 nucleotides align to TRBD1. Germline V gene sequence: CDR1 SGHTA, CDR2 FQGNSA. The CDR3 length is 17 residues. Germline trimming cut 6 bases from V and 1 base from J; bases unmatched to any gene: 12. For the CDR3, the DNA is TGTGCCAGCAGAAGACAGGGGACAAGTCTAGGCACAGATACGCAGTATTTT. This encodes CASRRQGTSLGTDTQYF.

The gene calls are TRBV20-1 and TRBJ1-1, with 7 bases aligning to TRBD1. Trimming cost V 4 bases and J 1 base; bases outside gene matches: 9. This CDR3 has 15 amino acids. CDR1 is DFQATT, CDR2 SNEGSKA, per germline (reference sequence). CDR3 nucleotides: TGCAGTGCTATTGATCAGGGGGTCGAGAACACTGAAGCTTTCTTT. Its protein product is CSAIDQGVENTEAFF.

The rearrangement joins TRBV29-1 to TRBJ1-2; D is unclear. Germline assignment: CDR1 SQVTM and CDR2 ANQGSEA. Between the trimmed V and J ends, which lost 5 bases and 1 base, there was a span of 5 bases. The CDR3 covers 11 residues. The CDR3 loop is CSVRVNYGYTF. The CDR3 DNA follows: TGCAGCGTTAGGGTTAACTATGGCTACACCTTC.

The CDR3 spells CASSLGGYTNEKLFF. The DNA for the CDR3 is TGTGCCAGCAGCTTAGGGGGGTACACTAATGAAAAACTGTTTTTT. The chain links TRBV7-8 to TRBJ1-4; tentative D call: TRBD1 (5 bases). V lost 1 base and J lost 2, with 8 bases in between. CDR3 length: 15 residues. Looked up from germline, CDR1 is SGHVS and CDR2 is FQNEAQ.

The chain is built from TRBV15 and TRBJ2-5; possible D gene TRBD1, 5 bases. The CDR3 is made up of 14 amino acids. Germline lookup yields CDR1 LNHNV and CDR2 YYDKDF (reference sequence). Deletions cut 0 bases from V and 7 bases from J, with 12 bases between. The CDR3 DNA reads TGTGCCACCAGCAGAGATTCAGGGCGTGGGACCCAGTACTTC. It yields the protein CATSRDSGRGTQYF. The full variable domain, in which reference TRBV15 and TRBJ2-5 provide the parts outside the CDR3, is DAMVIQNPRYQVTQFGKPVTLSCSQTLNHNVMYWYQQKSSQAPKLLFHYYDKDFNNEADTPDNFQSRRPNTSFCFLDIRSPGLGDTAMYLCATSRDSGRGTQYFGPGTRLLVL.

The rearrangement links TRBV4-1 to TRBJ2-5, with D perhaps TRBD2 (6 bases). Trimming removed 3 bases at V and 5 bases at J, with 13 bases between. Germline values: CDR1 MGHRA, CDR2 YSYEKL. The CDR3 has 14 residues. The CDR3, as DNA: TGCGCCAGCAGCCATGGTAGCGGCCGCGAGACCCAGTACTTC. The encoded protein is CASSHGSGRETQYF.

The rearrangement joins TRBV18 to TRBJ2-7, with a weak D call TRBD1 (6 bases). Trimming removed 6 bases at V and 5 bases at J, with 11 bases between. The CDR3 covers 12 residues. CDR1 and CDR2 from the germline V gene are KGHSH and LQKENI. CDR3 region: CASSRGQDEQYF. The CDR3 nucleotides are TGTGCCAGCTCCCGGGGACAAGACGAGCAGTACTTC.

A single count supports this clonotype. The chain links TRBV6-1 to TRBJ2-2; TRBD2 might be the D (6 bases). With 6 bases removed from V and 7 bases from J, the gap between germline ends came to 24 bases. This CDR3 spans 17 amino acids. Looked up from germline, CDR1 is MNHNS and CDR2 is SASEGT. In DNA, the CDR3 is TGTGCCAGCAGGGAGGACCGACTAGTATATGGGAGCGGGGAGCTGTTTTTT. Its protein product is CASREDRLVYGSGELFF.

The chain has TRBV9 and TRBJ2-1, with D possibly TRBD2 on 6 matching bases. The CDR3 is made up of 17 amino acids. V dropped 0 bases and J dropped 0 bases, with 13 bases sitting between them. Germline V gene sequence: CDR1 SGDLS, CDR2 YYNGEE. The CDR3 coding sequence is TGTGCCAGCAGCGTAGCTGTGGCGACTAGCTCCTACAATGAGCAGTTCTTC. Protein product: CASSVAVATSSYNEQFF.